What follows are 13 T cell receptor beta chains derived from one specimen sequenced in a study of blood T cell repertoires in COVID-19. The repertoire was sequenced with immunoSEQ multiplex PCR; TCRdb's copy has only in-frame clones and lacks some. The repertoire holds 90,000 to 130,000 clones, roughly 85% seen once, with 16% in the top ten. The material sequenced was peripheral blood. The receptors derive from a woman aged 80 or over with active or convalescent COVID-19.

The chain is built from TRBV4-2 and TRBJ1-6; D ambiguous. From germline, CDR1 is LGHNA and CDR2 YNFKEQ. Trimming shortened V by 0 bases and J by 0 bases, and 12 bases separated the two germline ends. The CDR3 consists of 18 residues. In nucleotides, the CDR3 is TGTGCCAGCAGCCAAGAGCCCCCCCATAGCTCCTATAATTCACCCCTCCACTTT. Protein sequence: CASSQEPPHSSYNSPLHF.

The J gene is TRBJ2-1, the V gene TRBV2; D is ambiguous. Germline CDR1 and CDR2: SNHLY and FYNNEI. This CDR3 spans 13 amino acids. V lost 5 bases and J lost 5, with 10 bases in between. CDR3 sequence reads: CASSSRLDNEQFF. The CDR3 DNA sequence: TGTGCCAGCAGTTCTAGACTGGACAATGAGCAGTTCTTC.

This chain connects TRBV27 to TRBJ2-5; a possible D gene is TRBD2 (6 bases). The V gene's germline CDR1 is MNHEY and CDR2 SMNVEV (reference sequence). The germline V and J ends were trimmed by 4 bases and 3 bases, with 9 bases remaining between them. The CDR3 has 13 amino acids. This chain's CDR3 is CASSWRREETQYF. In nucleotides, the CDR3 is TGTGCCAGCAGTTGGAGGAGGGAAGAGACCCAGTACTTC.

The chain joins TRBV6-5 to TRBJ2-3; no clear D gene. This CDR3 spans 13 amino acids. V was trimmed by 10 bases and J by 1 base, leaving 12 bases between them. Germline CDR1 is MNHEY and CDR2 is SVGAGI. This CDR3 reads CATFLVGTDTQYF. The CDR3 coding sequence is TGTGCCACCTTTCTAGTTGGCACAGATACGCAGTATTTT.

On this clone: This sample includes further DNA sequences coding for the same CDR3. J is TRBJ2-7 and V is TRBV15, with D perhaps matching TRBD2 (7 bases). Trimming removed 0 bases at V and 1 base at J, with 13 bases between. The CDR3 has 16 residues. The germline V gene encodes CDR1 LNHNV and CDR2 YYDKDF (reference sequence). CDR3 residues: CATSRDRGARSYEQYF. CDR3 sequence (DNA): TGTGCCACCAGCAGAGATCGGGGGGCGCGATCCTACGAGCAGTACTTC.

This clone has only one observation. The chain combines TRBV2 with TRBJ1-3; D is unclear. This CDR3 has 15 residues. The V gene lost 11 bases and the J gene lost 0 bases, with 17 bases spanning the gap. Germline V CDR1 and CDR2: SNHLY, FYNNEI. For the CDR3, the DNA is TGTGCCTATACTCCTGACGGAGTCTCTGGAAACACCATATATTTT. Protein sequence: CAYTPDGVSGNTIYF. The full variable domain, its missing parts supplied by reference TRBV2 and TRBJ1-3, is EPEVTQTPSHQVTQMGQEVILRCVPISNHLYFYWYRQILGQKVEFLVSFYNNEISEKSEIFDDQFSVERPDGSNFTLKIRSTKLEDSAMYFCAYTPDGVSGNTIYFGEGSWLTVV.

The count of this clone is one. V usage is TRBV2 and J usage is TRBJ1-6; D not certain. Trimming pared 2 bases from V and 8 bases from J, leaving 7 bases between. This CDR3 is built from 13 residues. Germline V gene sequence: CDR1 SNHLY, CDR2 FYNNEI. The CDR3 reads CASSETVYSPLHF. The DNA of the CDR3 is TGTGCCAGCAGTGAAACAGTTTATTCACCCCTCCACTTT.

This clone was seen only a few times. The chain joins TRBV20-1 to TRBJ2-3; 7 bases agree with TRBD1. V lost 3 bases to trimming and J lost 3 bases; unmatched junction nucleotides: 9. Germline assignment: CDR1 DFQATT and CDR2 SNEGSKA (reference sequence). The length of the CDR3 is 15 residues. CDR3 coding DNA: TGCAGTGCTAGTACATATAGGGACAGAACAGATACGCAGTATTTT. This sequence encodes CSASTYRDRTDTQYF.

The chain is built from TRBV6-6 and TRBJ2-7; D possibly corresponds to TRBD1 (7 bases). V dropped 6 bases and J dropped 5 bases, with 17 bases sitting between them. Germline V gene lookup returns CDR1 MNHNY and CDR2 SVGAGI (reference sequence). The CDR3 spans 14 residues. CDR3 sequence: CASREDRAGNEQYF. The CDR3 DNA reads as TGTGCCAGCAGGGAAGACAGGGCGGGAAACGAGCAGTACTTC.

This clone was counted only a few times. The CDR3 protein is CASRVTGTGELFF. For the CDR3, the DNA is TGTGCCAGCAGGGTCACAGGGACCGGGGAGCTGTTTTTT. V is TRBV2 and J is TRBJ2-2; the D gene is possibly TRBD1 (6 bases). CDR1 and CDR2 from the germline V gene are SNHLY and FYNNEI. This CDR3 is built from 13 residues. V was trimmed by 6 bases and J by 5 bases, leaving 10 bases between them.

The chain combines TRBV18 with TRBJ1-2; TRBD1 aligns across 9 bases. CDR1 is KGHSH and CDR2 is LQKENI in the germline V gene. V lost 3 bases to trimming and J lost 2 bases; unmatched junction nucleotides: 4. The CDR3 is 15 amino acids. The CDR3 region is CASSPTGQGNYGYTF. In DNA, the CDR3 is TGTGCCAGCTCACCCACCGGACAGGGGAACTATGGCTACACCTTC.

This clone was recorded only once. The chain couples TRBV27 to TRBJ1-4; D possibly corresponds to TRBD1 (6 bases). Germline V lookup: CDR1 MNHEY, CDR2 SMNVEV (reference sequence). V gave up 5 bases and J gave up 2 bases, with 9 bases separating them. This CDR3 has 14 amino acids. The DNA of the CDR3 is TGTGCCAGCAGTCATGACAGGACTAATGAAAAACTGTTTTTT. Translating gives CASSHDRTNEKLFF. The variable domain in full, completed from reference TRBV27 and TRBJ1-4, reads EAQVTQNPRYLITVTGKKLTVTCSQNMNHEYMSWYRQDPGLGLRQIYYSMNVEVTDKGDVPEGYKVSRKEKRNFPLILESPSPNQTSLYFCASSHDRTNEKLFFGSGTQLSVL.

This clone is a singleton in its sample. The chain employs TRBV9 and TRBJ1-6; no clear D gene. In germline, CDR1 is SGDLS, CDR2 YYNGEE. The V and J ends lost 1 base and 9 bases respectively, with 11 bases between them. The CDR3 covers 14 residues. CDR3 sequence: CASSVTFRGSPLHF. In nucleotides, the CDR3 is TGTGCCAGCAGCGTAACCTTCCGAGGTTCACCCCTCCACTTT.